The next 22 T cell receptor beta chains were all read from a single sample in a study of CD8+ T cells in alopecia areata. Investigators isolated RNA and reverse transcribed it into cDNA to act as the sequencing template. TCRdb keeps only in-frame clones here, not all; method: immunoSEQ multiplex PCR. The sample yields 190,000 or so clones, roughly 62% seen once. Stated treatment: oral pan-JAK inhibitor, 5-10 mg twice daily. Here the sequenced sample was CD8+ T cells sorted from blood, taken at week 24, from a patient treated with tofacitinib. These receptors all come from a human donor with alopecia areata.

This clone was observed a handful of times. V and J are TRBV4-1 and TRBJ2-3; D is possibly TRBD1 or TRBD2 (6 bases each). The length of the CDR3 is 15 residues. V lost 1 base and J 2 bases, leaving 10 bases between the germline ends. The germline gives CDR1 MGHRA, CDR2 YSYEKL. The CDR3 loop is CASSQGRGPTDTQYF. The CDR3 DNA sequence: TGCGCCAGCAGCCAAGGTCGGGGGCCCACAGATACGCAGTATTTT.

The chain combines TRBV6-1 with TRBJ1-5; no definite D call. The CDR3 consists of 15 residues. Trimming cost V 2 bases and J 2 bases, with 10 bases left between them. Germline CDR1 reads MNHNS; CDR2 reads SASEGT. The CDR3 nucleotides are TGTGCCAGCAGTGAACGAGGGTACGGCAATCAGCCCCAGCATTTT. The encoded protein is CASSERGYGNQPQHF.

This clone showed up just a few times. The genes are TRBV12-5 and TRBJ1-5; perhaps TRBD1 as D (5 bases). Germline-derived CDR1 and CDR2 are LGHNT and FRNRAP. Deletions cut 7 bases from V and 9 bases from J, with 19 bases between. The CDR3 is 14 residues long. The CDR3: CASALIQERRPQHF. CDR3 DNA sequence: TGTGCTAGTGCCCTAATACAGGAACGGAGGCCCCAGCATTTT.

The V and J genes are TRBV7-9 and TRBJ2-5; D is ambiguous. The CDR3 covers 13 residues. Deletions cut 3 bases from V and 4 bases from J, with 9 bases between. The germline V gene encodes CDR1 SEHNR and CDR2 FQNEAQ (reference sequence). In DNA form, the CDR3 reads TGTGCCAGCAGCTTTGGGCCTCCAGAGACCCAGTACTTC. It encodes CASSFGPPETQYF.

V and J are TRBV7-9 and TRBJ2-2; D is unresolved. CDR3 length: 14 amino acids. CDR1 SEHNR and CDR2 FQNEAQ come from the germline V gene (reference sequence). Trimming took 6 bases from V and 4 from J, leaving 12 bases between them. The CDR3 region is CASSLKGGTGELFF. The DNA of the CDR3 is TGTGCCAGCAGTTTAAAGGGCGGCACCGGGGAGCTGTTTTTT.

This clone was seen once. The V call is TRBV5-6, the J call TRBJ2-7, with D possibly matching TRBD2 (6 bases). This CDR3 has 15 residues. Deletions cut 5 bases from V and 1 base from J, with 16 bases between. Looked up from germline, CDR1 is SGHDT and CDR2 is YYEEEE. CDR3 loop: CASRSIRDSSYEQYF. The DNA of the CDR3 is TGTGCCAGCAGATCTATCCGGGACTCATCCTACGAGCAGTACTTC.

The chain couples TRBV11-2 to TRBJ2-1; 7 nucleotides line up with TRBD2. Germline assignment: CDR1 SGHAT and CDR2 FQNNGV. The ends lost 6 bases at V and 3 bases at J; junction bases unmatched: 11. The CDR3 is 16 residues long. As DNA, the CDR3 is TGTGCCAGCAGTAGTACTGGGCTAGCGGTCTACAATGAGCAGTTCTTC. This sequence encodes CASSSTGLAVYNEQFF. The variable domain in full, completed from reference TRBV11-2 and TRBJ2-1, reads EAGVAQSPRYKIIEKRQSVAFWCNPISGHATLYWYQQILGQGPKLLIQFQNNGVVDDSQLPKDRFSAERLKGVDSTLKIQPAKLEDSAVYLCASSSTGLAVYNEQFFGPGTRLTVL.

CDR3 amino acids: CASSIGGRSDGYTF. The CDR3 bases are TGTGCCAGCAGCATAGGGGGAAGATCCGATGGCTACACCTTC. The chain employs TRBV6-6 and TRBJ1-2, with D possibly matching TRBD1 (6 bases). The germline V gene encodes CDR1 MNHNY and CDR2 SVGAGI (reference sequence). The CDR3 has 14 amino acids. V gave up 6 bases and J gave up 6 bases, with 17 bases separating them.

The J gene is TRBJ1-2, the V gene TRBV30, with TRBD1 identical over 8 bases. Trimming removed 1 base from V and 3 bases from J; junction bases left unmatched: 4. This CDR3 spans 14 amino acids. The germline CDR1 and CDR2 sequences are GTSNPN and SVGIG (reference sequence). This chain's CDR3 is CAWSDPGGYYGYTF. The DNA of the CDR3 is TGTGCCTGGAGTGATCCAGGGGGCTACTATGGCTACACCTTC.

This clone was observed a few times. J is TRBJ1-1 and V is TRBV2, with D unresolved. In germline, CDR1 is SNHLY, CDR2 FYNNEI. This CDR3 is built from 14 residues. Trimming cost V 2 bases and J 3 bases, with 10 bases left between them. CDR3 sequence (DNA): TGTGCCAGCAGTGAAAGGCAGGTGGACACTGAAGCTTTCTTT. Protein: CASSERQVDTEAFF.

This rearrangement joins TRBV30 to TRBJ2-1; D is unresolved. This CDR3 is 19 amino acids long. In germline, CDR1 is GTSNPN, CDR2 SVGIG (reference sequence). V dropped 0 bases and J dropped 6 bases, with 27 bases sitting between them. The CDR3 reads CAWSVRFGKLGLKGNEQFF. The CDR3 bases are TGTGCCTGGAGTGTAAGGTTTGGGAAATTAGGCCTAAAAGGCAATGAGCAGTTCTTC. The whole variable domain, filled in from reference TRBV30 and TRBJ2-1, reads SQTIHQWPATLVQPVGSPLSLECTVEGTSNPNLYWYRQAAGRGLQLLFYSVGIGQISSEVPQNLSASRPQDRQFILSSKKLLLSDSGFYLCAWSVRFGKLGLKGNEQFFGPGTRLTVL.

The genes are TRBV2 and TRBJ1-5; TRBD1 matches at 7 bases. The V gene's germline CDR1 is SNHLY and CDR2 FYNNEI. V lost 10 bases and J lost 2; bases outside the gene matches: 2. This CDR3 spans 12 amino acids. Here the CDR3 DNA reads TGTGCCACCGGACAGGGCAATCAGCCCCAGCATTTT. This gives the protein CATGQGNQPQHF.

CDR3 nucleotide sequence: TGTGCCATCAGTGAGTCAGCCTCAGGAGCTTTCTTT. Its translation is CAISESASGAFF. The chain couples TRBV10-3 to TRBJ1-1; D uncertain. The V gene's germline CDR1 is ENHRY and CDR2 SYGVKD. The CDR3 length is 12 residues. V was shortened by 0 bases and J by 10 bases, with 9 bases between the two germline ends.

V and J are TRBV6-1 and TRBJ1-5, with 7 nucleotides matching TRBD1. Germline V gives CDR1 MNHNS, CDR2 SASEGT. The CDR3 is 12 amino acids. After removal of 7 bases from V and 5 bases from J, the junction contained 2 bases not matched to a gene. The CDR3 DNA reads as TGTGCCAGCAAGCAGGGGGATCAGCCCCAGCATTTT. Amino acids: CASKQGDQPQHF.

This clone was counted between two and nine times. The rearrangement uses TRBV13 and TRBJ1-3; D remains ambiguous. Trimming removed 4 bases from V and 3 bases from J, with 13 bases in between. This CDR3 is 15 amino acids long. In germline, CDR1 is PRHDT, CDR2 FYEKMQ (reference sequence). The CDR3 is CASSYGRGFGNTIYF. CDR3 DNA sequence: TGTGCCAGCAGCTACGGTCGAGGGTTTGGAAACACCATATATTTT.

This sequence joins TRBV27 and TRBJ2-2, with a tentative D call TRBD1 (6 bases). V gave up 5 bases and J gave up 0 bases, with 13 bases separating them. The germline V gene encodes CDR1 MNHEY and CDR2 SMNVEV (reference sequence). This CDR3 is built from 16 residues. The CDR3 protein is CASSLNRVSNTGELFF. The CDR3 DNA follows: TGTGCCAGCAGTCTCAACAGGGTCTCGAACACCGGGGAGCTGTTTTTT.

Only one count was recorded for this clone. The rearrangement joins TRBV20-1 to TRBJ2-5; D remains ambiguous. Germline CDR1 and CDR2: DFQATT and SNEGSKA (reference sequence). V gave up 6 bases and J gave up 5 bases, with 7 bases separating them. The CDR3 length is 10 residues. DNA for the CDR3: TGCAGTGCCCTAGGGGAGACCCAGTACTTC. Residues: CSALGETQYF.

The chain joins TRBV13 to TRBJ1-2; tentative D call: TRBD1 (5 bases). The germline CDR1 and CDR2 sequences are PRHDT and FYEKMQ (reference sequence). The V gene lost 5 bases and the J gene lost 6 bases, with 7 bases spanning the gap. This CDR3 contains 11 residues. This CDR3 reads CASSARDGYTF. In nucleotides, the CDR3 is TGTGCCAGCAGCGCCAGGGATGGCTACACCTTC.

The chain joins TRBV6-5 to TRBJ2-7; TRBD1 or TRBD2 may be the D gene (5 bases each). V was pared by 5 bases and J by 4 bases, with 12 bases between. From germline, CDR1 is MNHEY and CDR2 SVGAGI. The CDR3 is 13 residues long. CDR3 sequence: CASSLGEKYEQYF. DNA for the CDR3: TGTGCCAGCAGTCTGGGGGAGAAATACGAGCAGTACTTC.

This clone was detected only a few times. V is TRBV29-1 and J is TRBJ2-7, with TRBD2 matching 10 bases. The CDR3 consists of 14 residues. After removal of 4 bases from V and 3 bases from J, the junction contained 6 bases not matched to a gene. The germline V gene has CDR1 SQVTM and CDR2 ANQGSEA. The CDR3: CSVGLAGVFYEQYF. In DNA form, the CDR3 reads TGCAGCGTTGGGCTAGCGGGGGTTTTCTACGAGCAGTACTTC.

The rearrangement joins TRBV4-1 to TRBJ2-7; D remains unclear. The ends were cut back, 0 bases at V and 3 bases at J, with 12 bases in the middle. This CDR3 is built from 15 residues. The germline gives CDR1 MGHRA, CDR2 YSYEKL. The CDR3 sequence is CASSQDLNGYYEQYF. CDR3 DNA sequence: TGCGCCAGCAGCCAAGATTTGAACGGATACTACGAGCAGTACTTC.

The genes are TRBV4-1 and TRBJ2-7; 7 bases align to TRBD2. The ends lost 4 bases at V and 3 bases at J; junction bases unmatched: 15. The CDR3 runs to 17 residues. Germline values: CDR1 MGHRA, CDR2 YSYEKL. The CDR3 spells CASSPPGESGDSYEQYF. DNA for the CDR3: TGCGCCAGCAGCCCCCCCGGGGAGAGCGGGGATAGCTACGAGCAGTACTTC.